The entry that follows covers one T cell receptor beta chain sequence. The sample belongs to a study of blood T cell repertoires in COVID-19. CDR1 and CDR2 from the germline V gene are LGHDT and YNNKEL (reference sequence). CDR3 length: 15 residues. Trimming removed 0 bases from V and 0 bases from J; junction bases left unmatched: 2. Patients at the Seattle site were enrolled during active infection and followed longitudinally. Libraries were prepared by immunoSEQ multiplex PCR; TCRdb keeps only in-frame clonotypes and omits some of them. The sample holds under 400,000 clones, approximately 88% seen once.

Specimen: peripheral blood. The sequence came from a woman in her 30s with COVID-19, enrolled during active disease. The gene calls are TRBV3-1 (or the pseudogene TRBV3-2) and TRBJ2-7; 7 bases fit TRBD2. CDR3 coding DNA: TGTGCCAGCAGCCAAGAGGGGGGGGGCTCCTACGAGCAGTACTTC. Translated, it gives CASSQEGGGSYEQYF.